This T cell receptor (beta chain) comes out of a study of T cell responses to AZD1222 COVID-19 vaccine. Losses at the gene ends were 1 base for V and 9 bases for J; bases not matched to a gene: 10. This CDR3 is built from 16 residues. CDR1 is SGHKS and CDR2 is YYEKEE in the germline V gene (reference sequence). Sequencing used immunoSEQ multiplex PCR; TCRdb keeps in-frame clones, though not all of them. The table includes some 140,000 clones, under 95% detected once. The clonotype was recovered from an adult in good health. This chain connects TRBV5-5 to TRBJ1-6, with TRBD1 matching over 7 bases. The specimen was peripheral blood, collected on day 0 of AZD1222 vaccination. Written as DNA, the CDR3 is TGTGCCAGCAGCTTGTTGTTTCGACAGGGAGGTTCACCCCTCCACTTT. Its protein product is CASSLLFRQGGSPLHF.